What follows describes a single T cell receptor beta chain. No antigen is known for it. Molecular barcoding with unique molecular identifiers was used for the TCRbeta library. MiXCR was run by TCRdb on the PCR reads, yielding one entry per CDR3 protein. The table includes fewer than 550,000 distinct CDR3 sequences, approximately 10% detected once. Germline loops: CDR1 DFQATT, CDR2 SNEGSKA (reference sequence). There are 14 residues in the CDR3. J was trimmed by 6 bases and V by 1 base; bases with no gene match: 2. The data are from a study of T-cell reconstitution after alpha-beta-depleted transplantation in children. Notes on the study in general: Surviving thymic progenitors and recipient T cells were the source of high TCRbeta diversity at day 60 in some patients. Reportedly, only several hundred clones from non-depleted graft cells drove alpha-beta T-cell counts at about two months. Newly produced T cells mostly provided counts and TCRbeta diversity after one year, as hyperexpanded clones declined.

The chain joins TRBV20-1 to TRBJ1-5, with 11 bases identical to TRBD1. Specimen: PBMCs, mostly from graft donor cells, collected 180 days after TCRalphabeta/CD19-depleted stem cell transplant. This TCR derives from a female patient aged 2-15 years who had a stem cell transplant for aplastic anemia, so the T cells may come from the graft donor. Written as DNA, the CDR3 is TGCAGTGCTAGAGCGGGACAGGGGGGTCAGCCCCAGCATTTT. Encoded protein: CSARAGQGGQPQHF.